This entry is about one T cell receptor (beta chain). This sample is part of a study of blood T cell repertoires in COVID-19. Overall study context: From T cells, B-cell-depleted T cells, or PBMCs came the material, which was cDNA or gDNA.

Original handling: Using reference gene primer amplification, nucleated cell counts were estimated. This table comes from immunoSEQ multiplex PCR, and its TCRdb copy is limited to in-frame clones, with some not included. The V and J calls and clone size were taken over from that table, and D and trimming were inferred from the DNA. The sample consists of a few hundred thousand clones, 88% of them appearing once. Assignments of participants to cohorts depended upon their own reported clinical history. Germline CDR1 and CDR2: SGHAT and FQNNGV. Trimming at V came to 5 bases and at J to 3 bases, leaving 4 bases not matched to a gene. The CDR3 is made up of 13 amino acids.

This rearrangement joins TRBV11-2 to TRBJ2-7; the match to TRBD1 covers 7 bases. Sequenced sample: PBMCs or T cells enriched from blood (not recorded which). The sequence was obtained from a young woman who had recovered from COVID-19. The CDR3, as DNA: TGTGCCAGCAGCCCAAGACAGGGCTACGAGCAGTACTTC. This gives the protein CASSPRQGYEQYF.